The rows below give T cell receptor beta chains drawn from one sample of a study of blood T cell repertoires in COVID-19. The data were produced by immunoSEQ multiplex PCR, yet TCRdb's version contains in-frame clones alone and is incomplete. The repertoire holds some 44,000 clones, 92% seen once, with 12% in the top ten. The sample consisted of peripheral blood. These receptors were obtained from a human donor in a cohort sampled during active COVID-19. Each CDR3 is given with its conserved first and last residue. Fields, in order: J gene, clone size, V gene, D gene, CDR3 protein, CDR3 DNA. A D gene is named only where the DNA matches it firmly. Some rows have no size entry. The others give once, few or many, or a class for an expanded clone.

TRBJ1-1,-,TRBV5-4,-,CASSLGGAAAEAFF,TGTGCCAGCAGCCTCGGAGGGGCGGCTGCTGAAGCTTTCTTT
TRBJ2-7,few,TRBV5-6,TRBD1,CASSRQGNYEQYF,TGTGCCAGCAGCAGACAGGGGAACTACGAGCAGTACTTC
TRBJ2-4,-,TRBV5-1,TRBD1,CASSFGTGGPLAKNIQYF,TGCGCCAGCAGCTTCGGGACAGGGGGCCCACTAGCCAAAAACATTCAGTACTTC
TRBJ1-6,few,TRBV7-9,-,CASSSGTKSPLHF,TGTGCCAGCAGTTCCGGGACTAAGTCACCCCTCCACTTT
TRBJ1-2,-,TRBV7-3,-,CASSSTGVYGYTF,TGTGCCAGCAGCTCGACAGGTGTCTATGGCTACACCTTC
TRBJ2-5,-,TRBV5-8,-,CASSLVGGRVRETQYF,TGTGCCAGCAGCTTGGTGGGGGGGCGCGTCAGGGAGACCCAGTACTTC
TRBJ1-2,once,TRBV30,-,CAWSTERLVWNGYTF,TGTGCCTGGAGTACCGAACGACTTGTTTGGAATGGCTACACCTTC
TRBJ1-2,-,TRBV6-1,TRBD1,CASSDYTGTGGRSGYTF,TGTGCCAGCAGTGACTATACCGGGACAGGGGGCAGGAGCGGCTACACCTTC
TRBJ2-7,-,TRBV12-3/TRBV12-4,TRBD1,CASSPPTGKEQYF,TGTGCCAGCAGCCCCCCGACAGGGAAAGAGCAGTACTTC
TRBJ2-1,-,TRBV7-7,TRBD1,CASSSGQGLNNEQFF,TGTGCTAGCAGCTCGGGACAGGGGCTCAACAATGAGCAGTTCTTC